Listed here are 27 T cell receptor beta chains from one sample, sequenced in a study of vaccination effects on CD4 cells after COVID-19. Their antigens remain unidentified. Viral peptide pool expansion of antigen-specific CD4+ T cells preceded sequencing in the ViraFEST assay. It was after around eleven days of culture that CD4+ T cells were isolated. The participants, recipients of two vaccine doses, got either BNT162b2 or mRNA-1273. Using immunoSEQ multiplex PCR, the repertoire was profiled, and TCRdb retains in-frame clones only, with some absent. The table lists tens of thousands of clones, roughly 74% of them singletons, with 8.5% to 10% in the top ten. This specimen was CD4+ T cells from PBMCs cultured with HCoV-NL63 spike peptides, taken after COVID-19 vaccination. Every receptor here comes from a human donor who received a COVID-19 vaccine.

The rearrangement links TRBV12-3 or TRBV12-4 to TRBJ1-1; D not certain. The CDR3 contains 13 residues. Between the trimmed V and J ends, which lost 4 bases and 0 bases, there was a span of 6 bases. The CDR3 loop is CASSYLLNTEAFF. The CDR3, as DNA: TGTGCCAGCAGTTACCTCTTGAACACTGAAGCTTTCTTT.

This chain joins TRBV27 and TRBJ2-7; 9 bases map to TRBD1. The trim removed 5 bases at V and 4 bases at J, leaving 12 bases unmatched. The length of the CDR3 is 16 residues. Germline CDR1 is MNHEY and CDR2 is SMNVEV (reference sequence). CDR3 DNA: TGTGCCAGCAGTCGAAACGGGGGACAGGGCGGGTACGAGCAGTACTTC. Translation: CASSRNGGQGGYEQYF.

This chain links TRBV10-2 with TRBJ2-7, with D possibly TRBD2 on 6 matching bases. Trimming took 4 bases from V and 2 from J, leaving 15 bases between them. Looked up from germline, CDR1 is WSHSY and CDR2 is SAAADI. The CDR3 covers 15 residues. CDR3 in DNA: TGCGCCAGCAGTGGGGGGGTAGCGGATACCTACGAGCAGTACTTC. Protein sequence: CASSGGVADTYEQYF.

This chain links TRBV7-8 with TRBJ2-1, with 8 bases lining up with TRBD1. V lost 6 bases and J lost 4; bases outside the gene matches: 8. Germline V gives CDR1 SGHVS, CDR2 FQNEAQ. This CDR3 has 15 residues. CDR3 protein: CASSLTRDRYNEQFF. The DNA for the CDR3 is TGTGCCAGCAGTCTCACCCGGGACAGGTACAATGAGCAGTTCTTC.

The rearrangement links TRBV5-1 to TRBJ2-6; 8 bases are a match to TRBD1. Germline trimming cut 4 bases from V and 0 bases from J; bases unmatched to any gene: 12. Germline V gives CDR1 SGHRS, CDR2 YFSETQ. This CDR3 is built from 19 residues. The CDR3 DNA is TGCGCCAGCAGCCCACTGGGGACAGGCTTAAGCTCTGGGGCCAACGTCCTGACTTTC. It encodes CASSPLGTGLSSGANVLTF.

The V and J genes are TRBV5-1 and TRBJ2-3; no firm D call. Trimming shortened V by 0 bases and J by 5 bases, and 13 bases separated the two germline ends. CDR1 is SGHRS and CDR2 is YFSETQ in the germline V gene. This CDR3 spans 15 amino acids. This CDR3 reads CASSLERPTEDTQYF. As DNA, the CDR3 is TGCGCCAGCAGCTTGGAACGGCCTACGGAAGATACGCAGTATTTT.

The chain is built from TRBV6-6 and TRBJ2-5; D possibly uses TRBD1 or TRBD2 (5 bases each). This CDR3 has 15 residues. The V and J ends lost 5 bases and 0 bases respectively, with 13 bases between them. Germline-derived CDR1 and CDR2 are MNHNY and SVGAGI (reference sequence). The CDR3 sequence: CASSPHGTDQETQYF. In DNA form, the CDR3 reads TGTGCCAGCAGTCCCCACGGGACGGACCAAGAGACCCAGTACTTC.

This clone showed up just a few times. The rearrangement links TRBV11-1 to TRBJ2-1; 9 bases align to TRBD1. J gave up 2 bases and V 4 bases, and 3 bases lay outside the gene matches. The CDR3 runs to 15 residues. CDR1 and CDR2 (germline): SGHAT, FQDESV (reference sequence). The CDR3 is CASSSRDRAYNEQFF. CDR3 DNA: TGTGCCAGCAGCTCCCGGGACAGGGCCTACAATGAGCAGTTCTTC.

V gene TRBV6-5 combines with J gene TRBJ2-1; 7 nucleotides align to TRBD1. From germline, CDR1 is MNHEY and CDR2 SVGAGI. This CDR3 comprises 15 residues. Trimming cost V 2 bases and J 8 bases; bases outside gene matches: 9. CDR3 nucleotides: TGTGCCAGCAGTTACCTGGACTCCAGGGGGTATGAGCAGTTCTTC. Encoded protein: CASSYLDSRGYEQFF.

The chain is built from TRBV6-1 and TRBJ2-7, with D perhaps matching TRBD2 (6 bases). The V end was cut by 4 bases, the J end by 6 bases, with 22 bases between. CDR1 MNHNS and CDR2 SASEGT come from the germline V gene. The CDR3 has 16 residues. CDR3 in amino acids: CASSGSFGSHPREQYF. The DNA of the CDR3 is TGTGCCAGCAGTGGGAGCTTCGGGAGCCACCCGCGCGAGCAGTACTTC.

In its sample, this clone is medium-sized. One junction end disagrees with the germline gene, perhaps due to a read error. This chain links TRBV7-2 with TRBJ2-7, with 9 positions matching TRBD1. Germline assignment: CDR1 SGHTA and CDR2 FQGNSA. CDR3 length equals 15 residues. DNA of the CDR3: TGTGCCAGCAGCTTCTATCTTGTTGGTGGGACAGGGTACTCATTC. This codes for CASSFYLVGGTGYSF.

This clone came up a few times. The genes are TRBV5-1 and TRBJ1-3; D is unclear. Trimming cost V 0 bases and J 10 bases, with 14 bases left between them. The CDR3 sequence is 14 residues long. Germline CDR1 is SGHRS and CDR2 is YFSETQ. The CDR3 DNA sequence: TGCGCCAGCAGCTTGGGTCGCGGTCTGAATACCATATATTTT. Its protein is CASSLGRGLNTIYF.

V is TRBV19 and J is TRBJ2-7; D might be TRBD2 (6 bases). Trimming removed 6 bases from V and 3 bases from J, with 12 bases in between. The CDR3 runs to 13 residues. Germline loops: CDR1 LNHDA, CDR2 SQIVND (reference sequence). The CDR3 here is CASRSGLNYEQYF. CDR3 coding DNA: TGTGCCAGTAGGTCTGGACTAAACTACGAGCAGTACTTC.

The chain has TRBV30 and TRBJ2-1; 7 positions agree with TRBD1. The CDR3 has 15 amino acids. The V segment lost 0 bases and the J segment 6 bases; nucleotides outside the gene matches: 8. The V gene's germline CDR1 is GTSNPN and CDR2 SVGIG (reference sequence). CDR3 sequence reads: CAWSVDRVLGNEQFF. CDR3 bases: TGTGCCTGGAGTGTAGACAGGGTGCTTGGCAATGAGCAGTTCTTC.

This sequence joins TRBV6-6 and TRBJ1-2; D is perhaps TRBD1 (6 bases). The length of the CDR3 is 14 residues. CDR1 is MNHNY and CDR2 is SVGAGI in the germline V gene (reference sequence). V was shortened by 7 bases and J by 5 bases, with 17 bases between the two germline ends. Here the CDR3 reads CASTPEGGGYGYTF. The DNA of the CDR3 is TGTGCCAGCACCCCAGAGGGGGGGGGTTATGGCTACACCTTC.

Written as DNA, the CDR3 is TGCAGTGCTCCCCTGGGAGTGGAGCAGTTCTTC. Protein sequence: CSAPLGVEQFF. The chain is built from TRBV20-1 and TRBJ2-1, with a tentative D call TRBD2 (5 bases). Trimming pared 5 bases from V and 10 bases from J, leaving 12 bases between. The CDR3 sequence is 11 residues long. In germline, CDR1 is DFQATT, CDR2 SNEGSKA (reference sequence).

V and J are TRBV19 and TRBJ2-5, with D possibly called TRBD1 or TRBD2 (7 bases each). The germline gives CDR1 LNHDA, CDR2 SQIVND (reference sequence). V lost 4 bases and J 2 bases, leaving 17 bases between the germline ends. This CDR3 region has 16 residues. This CDR3 is CASSRQGGRSQETQYF. CDR3 bases: TGTGCCAGTAGTAGACAGGGAGGGAGGAGTCAAGAGACCCAGTACTTC.

The CDR3 loop reads CASSFQGTETQYF. The CDR3 DNA reads as TGCGCCAGCAGCTTTCAGGGTACGGAGACCCAGTACTTC. V and J are TRBV5-1 and TRBJ2-5, with D possibly being TRBD1 (5 bases). Deletions cut 2 bases from V and 5 bases from J, with 10 bases between. The CDR3 totals 13 residues. From germline, CDR1 is SGHRS and CDR2 YFSETQ.

The chain carries TRBV2 and TRBJ1-2, with 9 bases lining up with TRBD1. Trimming cost V 3 bases and J 8 bases; bases outside gene matches: 7. From germline, CDR1 is SNHLY and CDR2 FYNNEI. The CDR3 runs to 14 residues. Here the CDR3 reads CASSEQQGAVGYTF. CDR3 in DNA: TGTGCCAGCAGTGAGCAACAGGGGGCGGTGGGCTACACCTTC.

The chain uses TRBV30 and TRBJ2-2; D is tentatively TRBD1 or TRBD2 (5 bases each). This CDR3 has 14 amino acids. Trimming left V 0 bases short and J 5 bases short, with 10 bases between. Germline V gene data show CDR1 as GTSNPN and CDR2 as SVGIG (reference sequence). CDR3 sequence: CAWSVGWGTGELFF. The CDR3 bases are TGTGCCTGGAGTGTAGGCTGGGGGACCGGGGAGCTGTTTTTT.

This clone has more than one count but fewer than ten. The chain joins TRBV20-1 to TRBJ2-1, with D hard to call. The CDR3 contains 11 residues. Germline CDR1 is DFQATT and CDR2 is SNEGSKA (reference sequence). V was shortened by 3 bases and J by 5 bases, with 5 bases between the two germline ends. The CDR3: CSASPHNEQFF. As DNA, the CDR3 is TGCAGTGCTAGTCCTCACAATGAGCAGTTCTTC.

The J gene is TRBJ2-5, the V gene TRBV6-1; 9 positions agree with TRBD2. The CDR3 extends over 16 amino acids. CDR1 is MNHNS, CDR2 SASEGT, per germline. V shed 1 base, J shed 5 bases, and the junction held 8 bases outside the gene matches. In DNA form, the CDR3 reads TGTGCCAGCAGTGAAGATCTAGCGGGGCGATGGGAGACCCAGTACTTC. The encoded protein is CASSEDLAGRWETQYF.

This clone was observed once. V gene TRBV30 combines with J gene TRBJ1-2; D gene ambiguous. This CDR3 has 15 residues. V dropped 0 bases and J dropped 4 bases, with 15 bases sitting between them. CDR1 is GTSNPN and CDR2 is SVGIG in the germline V gene (reference sequence). The CDR3 coding sequence is TGTGCCTGGAGTGTACCGGGAGGGAATAGCTATGGCTACACCTTC. It specifies CAWSVPGGNSYGYTF.

This chain links TRBV18 with TRBJ2-1, with D tentatively TRBD2 (5 bases). The V gene lost 2 bases and the J gene lost 14 bases, with 13 bases spanning the gap. The CDR3 is 12 amino acids. Per germline, CDR1 KGHSH and CDR2 LQKENI. This CDR3 is CASSPFGGREFF. CDR3 DNA sequence: TGTGCCAGCTCACCATTCGGAGGTCGTGAGTTCTTC.

This rearrangement joins TRBV27 to TRBJ1-2, with D perhaps TRBD1 (5 bases). The V gene's germline CDR1 is MNHEY and CDR2 SMNVEV (reference sequence). This CDR3 contains 18 residues. The ends were cut back, 7 bases at V and 6 bases at J, with 30 bases in the middle. The chain's CDR3 is CASTRGGGAGTVFNGYTF. The CDR3 DNA is TGTGCCAGCACCCGTGGCGGTGGGGCCGGGACGGTTTTTAATGGCTACACCTTC.

CDR3 nucleotide sequence: TGTGCCAGTAGTATTCAGAAGAACACTGAAGCTTTCTTT. This sequence encodes CASSIQKNTEAFF. The V and J genes are TRBV19 and TRBJ1-1; D uncertain. The V gene's germline CDR1 is LNHDA and CDR2 SQIVND (reference sequence). Trimming shortened V by 3 bases and J by 1 base, and 6 bases separated the two germline ends. There are 13 residues in the CDR3.

This clone was seen a few times. This sequence joins TRBV5-1 and TRBJ2-7, with 11 bases lining up with TRBD1. This CDR3 is 17 amino acids long. Germline assignment: CDR1 SGHRS and CDR2 YFSETQ. V dropped 2 bases and J dropped 0; count of bases not matched to a gene: 7. CDR3 residues: CASSFWDRGDSSYEQYF. The CDR3 DNA reads TGCGCCAGCAGCTTTTGGGACAGGGGGGATAGCTCCTACGAGCAGTACTTC.